The 6 T cell receptor beta chains in this list originate from one sample, sequenced in a study of OX40 agonist ivuxolimab in advanced cancers. Clones were read by immunoSEQ multiplex PCR, and TCRdb kept only the in-frame ones, dropping some. The sample lists 45,000 to 55,000 clones, 84% occurring once. Sequencing used CD4+ or CD8+ T cells sorted from blood, obtained in a trial of the OX40 agonist ivuxolimab. The receptors were sampled from an adult with an advanced solid tumor such as melanoma, head and neck, liver or kidney cancer.

V is TRBV6-6 and J is TRBJ2-3; D is possibly TRBD1 or TRBD2 (5 bases each). The CDR3 is 14 amino acids. Germline CDR1 MNHNY, CDR2 SVGAGI (reference sequence). Trimming stripped 5 bases from V and 2 bases from J, with 11 bases between. The CDR3 reads CASSRDEITDTQYF. As DNA, the CDR3 is TGTGCCAGCAGTCGGGACGAAATCACAGATACGCAGTATTTT.

The CDR3 nucleotides read TGTGCCAGCTCACCTCTCAGGGCATCGGAGCAGTACTTC. It codes for CASSPLRASEQYF. The chain carries TRBV18 and TRBJ2-7, with a tentative D call TRBD1 (5 bases). From germline, CDR1 is KGHSH and CDR2 LQKENI. The CDR3 is made up of 13 amino acids. V was pared by 3 bases and J by 7 bases, with 13 bases between.

The chain recombines TRBV28 with TRBJ1-4, with TRBD1 as a possible D gene (5 bases). V was shortened by 5 bases and J by 8 bases, with 15 bases between the two germline ends. Germline V lookup: CDR1 MDHEN, CDR2 SYDVKM. This CDR3 has 14 amino acids. The CDR3 loop reads CASSPARGVEKLFF. The CDR3 DNA reads as TGTGCCAGCAGTCCCGCCCGGGGGGTCGAAAAACTGTTTTTT. Together with reference TRBV28 and TRBJ1-4, the CDR3 gives the full variable domain: DVKVTQSSRYLVKRTGEKVFLECVQDMDHENMFWYRQDPGLGLRLIYFSYDVKMKEKGDIPEGYSVSREKKERFSLILESASTNQTSMYLCASSPARGVEKLFFGSGTQLSVL.

The rearrangement links TRBV7-2 to TRBJ2-1; 14 bases fit TRBD2. Germline V CDR1 and CDR2: SGHTA, FQGNSA. The CDR3 loop spans 16 amino acids. With V trimmed by 6 bases and J by 7 bases, 8 bases remained unmatched. The CDR3 loop is CASSLFGTSGRNEQFF. The CDR3 nucleotides are TGTGCCAGCAGTCTATTTGGGACTAGCGGGAGAAATGAGCAGTTCTTC.

The chain is built from TRBV15 and TRBJ1-6; D is unresolved. CDR1 and CDR2 from the germline V gene are LNHNV and YYDKDF (reference sequence). The CDR3 length is 15 residues. V gave up 1 base and J gave up 4 bases, with 8 bases separating them. Written as DNA, the CDR3 is TGTGCCACCAGCAGAGCCGACGGTTATAATTCACCCCTCCACTTT. Residues: CATSRADGYNSPLHF.

This clone is categorized as medium-sized. The chain recombines TRBV7-2 with TRBJ1-4; the match to TRBD1 covers 7 bases. Trimming removed 0 bases from V and 4 bases from J; junction bases left unmatched: 5. The germline CDR1 and CDR2 sequences are SGHTA and FQGNSA. The CDR3 spans 16 residues. CDR3 in amino acids: CASSLASGTVNEKLFF. In DNA form, the CDR3 reads TGTGCCAGCAGCTTAGCTTCCGGGACAGTTAATGAAAAACTGTTTTTT.